The entry below gives a single T cell receptor (beta chain) sequence along with its context. Its antigen remains unidentified. The record has no base qualities; no much larger clone is one base away. The sample comes from a study of long-term antiretroviral therapy in people with HIV (dated by TCRdb to 2022 to 2024). Background for the entire study: Collection of the earliest samples took place about a decade ahead of the 2015 WHO recommendation for immediate ART, at a time when ART was typically delayed until CD4 counts fell. A retrospective serial study tested whether changes in peripheral blood TRB repertoire composition and diversity were associated with ART initiation and durable HIV suppression. A total of some 210 cryopreserved PBMC samples were contributed to the cohort by 30 adults with confirmed HIV infection, with samples collected serially over a mean of approximately six years (range 1-12). Among the 25 to 35 participants with HIV, roughly eleven were female. No cross-contamination during QIAcube processing turned up in test extractions that ran a monoclonal T-cell line alongside about 35 polyclonal samples.

CDR1 is given as SGDLS and CDR2 as YYNGEE, both from the germline V gene. The trim is 2 bases for V and 5 bases for J, with a gap of 16 bases between the germline ends. Counted from cysteine to phenylalanine, this CDR3 has 15 amino acids. Kept here is only the CDR3 DNA, which spans 45 bases and is read in frame from base 1. Inclusion was restricted to participants for whom at least one PBMC sample before ART initiation and at least two post-ART samples were available. Treatment was received in the United States of America by all participants with HIV. Cryopreserved samples of roughly 0.95-10 million PBMC were thawed and washed before DNA extraction. At the time of the earliest PBMC sample, participants with HIV were aged between about 20 and 54 years. Each participant contributed PBMC samples from 1-4 timepoints before ART initiation and 2-8 timepoints after ART initiation, with a median of 7 samples. Serial HIV viral load, CD4+ T-cell count, ART history and demographic data were obtained for every participant. A Qiagen kit on a QIAcube was used to extract genomic DNA from unsorted PBMC, with samples processed in batches of 12.

The immunoSEQ hsTCRB v3.0 assay was used at survey level resolution to sequence the TRB variable region. A depth of roughly 35,000-55,000 T-cell genomes per sample was targeted for TRB sequencing. Pooled TRB libraries were sequenced on an Illumina MiSeq with a v3 150-cycle kit. The published analysis was carried out like this. Repertoire analysis ran in R within a reproducible Nextflow workflow covering QC, data transformation and analysis. LymphoSeq2, an R package for AIRR-Seq data exploration, was used to implement custom analyses. A few samples that yielded fewer than 5000 total TRB sequences were excluded, so that fewer than 200 HIV repertoires were analyzed. Among the 180 to 200 HIV repertoires that were kept, around 59 were collected before ART initiation and roughly 130 were collected after ART initiation. Repertoires were downsampled to 5000 TRB nucleotide sequences, and summary statistics were averaged over 100 downsampling iterations. The analysis kept only TRB sequences whose CDR3 regions were at least seven amino acids long. Two measures captured diversity: a Shannon entropy-derived clonality score and the Gini coefficient. In the repertoire networks, any two of the top 5000 CDR3 amino acid sequences were connected whenever the two sequences differed by an edit distance of one. GLIPH2 predicted antigen specificity groups and MHC restriction for TRB CDR3 amino acid sequences. To flag known CMV, EBV, HIV or tissue antigen associations, CDR3 amino acid sequences were matched against VDJdb and McPAS-TCR. Pre-ART, post-ART and control groups were compared with Wilcoxon signed-rank tests and Holm-Bonferroni correction. Held by TCRdb, this immuneACCESS table contains in-frame sequences only and omits some clones. Under half of the omission traces to an unresolved V gene where checked; the cause of the rest is unknown. The V and J calls and the clone size are those of that table, but D and trimming were determined from the DNA. The sample table contains roughly 28,000 clones; only one count was recorded for roughly 80% of them. 7.3% of the sample is in the top ten clones.

Overall study outcomes, separate from this receptor: Inferences about post-ART repertoire changes were limited because no data were available on ART adherence, viral resistance or therapy changes. The repertoire was dominated across all time points by expanded TRB clones identified before ART initiation, although this dominance was seen to fluctuate and to decrease in many PLHIV after ART. Because pre-ART samples had limited cell numbers, unsorted PBMC were profiled rather than sorted CD4+ and CD8+ T cells. Because PBMC availability was limited, only the TCR beta chain was sequenced, with no alpha chain pairing. The samples span the years 2004 to 2017, and the ART regimens used at that time may not be as effective as current regimens. A significant increase in TRB diversity was found to be associated with ART initiation, although TRB diversity was observed to remain significantly below that of transplant donor controls even after long-term ART. CDR3 length ranges in HIV repertoires were narrower than in controls, and network structure suggested an antigen-experienced repertoire with only a slight naive shift after ART.

This clonotype originated in a man aged 40-55 years with HIV. The V and J genes are TRBV9 and TRBJ1-1, and perhaps TRBD1 as D gene, on 6 matching bases. The starting material was unsorted PBMCs, obtained 0.3 years after starting antiretroviral therapy. The DNA sequence is given as TGTGCCAGCAGCGTGACGGGACAAATTCTAACTGAAGCTTTCTTT. Protein translation: CASSVTGQILTEAFF.